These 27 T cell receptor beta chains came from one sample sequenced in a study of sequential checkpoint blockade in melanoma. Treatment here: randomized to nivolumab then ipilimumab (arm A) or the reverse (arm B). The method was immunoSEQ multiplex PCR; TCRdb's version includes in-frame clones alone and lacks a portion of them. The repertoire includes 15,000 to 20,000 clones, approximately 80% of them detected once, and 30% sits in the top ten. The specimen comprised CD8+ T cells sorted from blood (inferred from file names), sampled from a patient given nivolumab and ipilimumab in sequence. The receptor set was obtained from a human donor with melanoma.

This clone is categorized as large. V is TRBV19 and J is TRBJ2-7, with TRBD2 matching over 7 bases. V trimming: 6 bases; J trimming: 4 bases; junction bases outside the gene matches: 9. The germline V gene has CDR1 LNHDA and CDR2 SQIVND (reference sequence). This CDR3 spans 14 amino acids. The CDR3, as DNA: TGTGCCAGTAGCCCCTTGGCTAGCGGATACGAGCAGTACTTC. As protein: CASSPLASGYEQYF.

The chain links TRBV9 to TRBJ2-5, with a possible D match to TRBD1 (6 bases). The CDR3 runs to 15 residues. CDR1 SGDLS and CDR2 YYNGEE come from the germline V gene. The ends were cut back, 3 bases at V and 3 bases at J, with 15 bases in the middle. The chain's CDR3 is CASSGGPRREETQYF. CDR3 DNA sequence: TGTGCCAGCAGCGGGGGGCCGCGAAGAGAAGAGACCCAGTACTTC.

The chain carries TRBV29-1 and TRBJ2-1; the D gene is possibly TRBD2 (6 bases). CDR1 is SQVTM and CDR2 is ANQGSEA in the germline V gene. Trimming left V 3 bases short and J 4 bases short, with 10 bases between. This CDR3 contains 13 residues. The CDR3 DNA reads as TGCAGCGTTGACGGCGGGGCTTACAATGAGCAGTTCTTC. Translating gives CSVDGGAYNEQFF.

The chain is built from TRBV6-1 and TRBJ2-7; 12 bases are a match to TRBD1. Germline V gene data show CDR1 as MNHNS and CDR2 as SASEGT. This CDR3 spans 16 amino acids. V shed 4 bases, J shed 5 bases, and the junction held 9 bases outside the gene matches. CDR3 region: CASSVSPGTGGNEQYF. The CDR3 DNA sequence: TGTGCCAGCAGTGTCAGTCCCGGGACAGGGGGCAACGAGCAGTACTTC.

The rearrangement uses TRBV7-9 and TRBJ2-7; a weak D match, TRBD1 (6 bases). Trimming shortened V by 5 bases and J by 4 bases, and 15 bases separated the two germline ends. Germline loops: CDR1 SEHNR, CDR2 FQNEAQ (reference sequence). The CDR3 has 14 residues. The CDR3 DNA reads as TGTGCCAGCAGCCTCTCGACAGGAGAATACGAGCAGTACTTC. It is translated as CASSLSTGEYEQYF.

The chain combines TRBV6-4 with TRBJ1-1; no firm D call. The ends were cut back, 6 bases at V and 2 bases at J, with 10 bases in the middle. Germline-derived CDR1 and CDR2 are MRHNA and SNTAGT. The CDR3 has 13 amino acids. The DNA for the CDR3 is TGTGCCAGCAGCCTTACAGATAACACTGAAGCTTTCTTT. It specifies CASSLTDNTEAFF.

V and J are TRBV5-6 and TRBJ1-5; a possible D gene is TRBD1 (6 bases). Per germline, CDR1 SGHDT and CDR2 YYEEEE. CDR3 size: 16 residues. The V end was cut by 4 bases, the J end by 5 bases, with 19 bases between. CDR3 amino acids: CASSVRSRGNYQPQHF. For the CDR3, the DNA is TGTGCCAGCAGCGTCAGATCCAGGGGAAACTATCAGCCCCAGCATTTT.

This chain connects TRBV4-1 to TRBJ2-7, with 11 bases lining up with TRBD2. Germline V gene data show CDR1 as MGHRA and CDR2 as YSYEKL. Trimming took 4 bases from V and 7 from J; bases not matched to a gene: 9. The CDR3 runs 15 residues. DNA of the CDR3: TGCGCCAGCAGCCCGGGGACTAGCGGATATCGGGAGCAGTACTTC. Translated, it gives CASSPGTSGYREQYF.

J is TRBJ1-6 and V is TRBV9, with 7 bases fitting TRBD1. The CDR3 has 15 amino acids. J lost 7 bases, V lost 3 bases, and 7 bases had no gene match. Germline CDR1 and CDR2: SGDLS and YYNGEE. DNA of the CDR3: TGTGCCAGCAGCGAGGGGGCAGGAAGAAATTCACCCCTCCACTTT. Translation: CASSEGAGRNSPLHF.

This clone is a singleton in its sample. The CDR3: CASSLPTGVDYGYTF. CDR3 nucleotide sequence: TGTGCCAGCAGCTTACCAACAGGGGTTGACTATGGCTACACCTTC. The chain recombines TRBV7-9 with TRBJ1-2; TRBD1 agrees at 7 bases. J lost 3 bases, V lost 2 bases, and 6 bases had no gene match. CDR3 size: 15 residues. The V gene's germline CDR1 is SEHNR and CDR2 FQNEAQ (reference sequence).

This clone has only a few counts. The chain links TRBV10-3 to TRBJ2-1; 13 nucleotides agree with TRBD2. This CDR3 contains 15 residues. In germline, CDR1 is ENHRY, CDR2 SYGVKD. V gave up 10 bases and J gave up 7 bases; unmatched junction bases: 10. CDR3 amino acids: CASSGLAGENNEQFF. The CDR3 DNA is TGTGCCAGCAGCGGACTAGCGGGGGAGAATAATGAGCAGTTCTTC.

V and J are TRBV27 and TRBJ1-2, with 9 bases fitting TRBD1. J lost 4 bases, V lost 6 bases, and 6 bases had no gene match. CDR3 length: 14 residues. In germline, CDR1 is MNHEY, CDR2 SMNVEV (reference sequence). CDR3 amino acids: CASRSTGGTYGYTF. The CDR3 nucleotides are TGTGCCAGCAGAAGTACAGGGGGCACCTATGGCTACACCTTC.

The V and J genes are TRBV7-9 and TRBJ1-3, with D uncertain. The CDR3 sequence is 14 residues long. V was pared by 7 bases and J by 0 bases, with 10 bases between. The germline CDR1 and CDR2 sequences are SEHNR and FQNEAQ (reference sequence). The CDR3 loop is CASTPVFSGNTIYF. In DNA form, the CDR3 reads TGTGCCAGCACTCCGGTTTTCTCTGGAAACACCATATATTTT.

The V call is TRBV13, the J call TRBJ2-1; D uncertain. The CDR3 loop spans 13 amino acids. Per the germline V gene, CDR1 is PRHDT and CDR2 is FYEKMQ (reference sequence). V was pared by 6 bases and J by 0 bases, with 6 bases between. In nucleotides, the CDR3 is TGTGCCAGCAGTCATAGCTCCTACAATGAGCAGTTCTTC. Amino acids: CASSHSSYNEQFF. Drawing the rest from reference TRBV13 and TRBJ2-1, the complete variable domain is AAGVIQSPRHLIKEKRETATLKCYPIPRHDTVYWYQQGPGQDPQFLISFYEKMQSDKGSIPDRFSAQQFSDYHSELNMSSLELGDSALYFCASSHSSYNEQFFGPGTRLTVL.

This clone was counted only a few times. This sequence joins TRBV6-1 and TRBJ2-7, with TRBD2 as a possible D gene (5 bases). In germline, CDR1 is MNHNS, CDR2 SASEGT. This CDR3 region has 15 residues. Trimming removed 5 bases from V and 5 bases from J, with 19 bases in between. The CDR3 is CASSLSGDARNEQYF. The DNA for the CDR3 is TGTGCCAGCAGTTTATCCGGGGATGCCAGGAACGAGCAGTACTTC.

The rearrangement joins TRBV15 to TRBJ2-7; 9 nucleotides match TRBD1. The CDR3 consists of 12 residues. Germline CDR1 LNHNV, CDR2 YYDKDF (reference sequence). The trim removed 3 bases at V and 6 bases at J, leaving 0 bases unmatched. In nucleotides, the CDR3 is TGTGCCACCAGCAGGACAGGGGGCGAGCAGTACTTC. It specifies CATSRTGGEQYF.

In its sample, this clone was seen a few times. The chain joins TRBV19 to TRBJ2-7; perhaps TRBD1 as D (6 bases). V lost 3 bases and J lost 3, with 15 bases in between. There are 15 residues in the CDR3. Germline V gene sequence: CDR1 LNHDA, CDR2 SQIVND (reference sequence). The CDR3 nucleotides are TGTGCCAGTAGTATCCGGGACACGAGCCACTACGAGCAGTACTTC. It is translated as CASSIRDTSHYEQYF.

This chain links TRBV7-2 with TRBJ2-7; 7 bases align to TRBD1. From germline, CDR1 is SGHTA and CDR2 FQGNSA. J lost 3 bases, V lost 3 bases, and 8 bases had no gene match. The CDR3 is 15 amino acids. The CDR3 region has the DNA TGTGCCAGCAGCTTTTACCGGGACAGCGACTACGAGCAGTACTTC. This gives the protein CASSFYRDSDYEQYF.

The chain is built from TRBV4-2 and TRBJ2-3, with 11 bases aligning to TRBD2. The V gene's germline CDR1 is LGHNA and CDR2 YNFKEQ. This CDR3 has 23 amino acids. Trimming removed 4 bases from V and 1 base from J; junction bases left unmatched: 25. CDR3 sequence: CASSPDLPPGLAETPPGTDTQYF. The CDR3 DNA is TGTGCCAGCAGCCCGGACCTACCCCCGGGACTAGCGGAAACCCCGCCCGGCACAGATACGCAGTATTTT.

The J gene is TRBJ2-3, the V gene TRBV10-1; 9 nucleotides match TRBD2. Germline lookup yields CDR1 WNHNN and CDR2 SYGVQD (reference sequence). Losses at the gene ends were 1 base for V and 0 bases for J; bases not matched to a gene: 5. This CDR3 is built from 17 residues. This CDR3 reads CASSEYLAGSSTDTQYF. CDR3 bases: TGCGCCAGCAGTGAGTATCTAGCGGGGAGCAGCACAGATACGCAGTATTTT.

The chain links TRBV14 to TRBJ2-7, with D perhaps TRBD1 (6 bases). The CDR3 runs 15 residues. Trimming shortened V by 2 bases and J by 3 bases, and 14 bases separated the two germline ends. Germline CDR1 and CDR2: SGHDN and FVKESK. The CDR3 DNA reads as TGTGCCAGCAGCCAAAGGGGCAGGGGTGTCTACGAGCAGTACTTC. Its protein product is CASSQRGRGVYEQYF.

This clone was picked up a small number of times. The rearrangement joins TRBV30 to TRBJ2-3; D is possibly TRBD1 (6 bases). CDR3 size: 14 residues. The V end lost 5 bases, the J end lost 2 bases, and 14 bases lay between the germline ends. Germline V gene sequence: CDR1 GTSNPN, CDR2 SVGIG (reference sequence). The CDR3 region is CAWWGTHNTDTQYF. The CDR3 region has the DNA TGTGCCTGGTGGGGGACACATAACACAGATACGCAGTATTTT. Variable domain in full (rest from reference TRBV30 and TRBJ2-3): SQTIHQWPATLVQPVGSPLSLECTVEGTSNPNLYWYRQAAGRGLQLLFYSVGIGQISSEVPQNLSASRPQDRQFILSSKKLLLSDSGFYLCAWWGTHNTDTQYFGPGTRLTVL.

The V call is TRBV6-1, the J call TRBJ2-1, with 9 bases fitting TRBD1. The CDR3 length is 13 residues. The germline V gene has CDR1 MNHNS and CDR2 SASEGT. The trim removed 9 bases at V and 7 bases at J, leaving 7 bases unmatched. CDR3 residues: CASTGTGLNEQFF. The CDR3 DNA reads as TGTGCCAGTACCGGGACAGGGTTGAATGAGCAGTTCTTC.

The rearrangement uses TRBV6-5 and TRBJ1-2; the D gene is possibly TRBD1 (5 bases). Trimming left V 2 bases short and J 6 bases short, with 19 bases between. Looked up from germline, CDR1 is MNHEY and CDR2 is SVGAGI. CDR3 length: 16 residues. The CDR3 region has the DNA TGTGCCAGCAGTTACACCGTCACGGGGGGTGGAGATGGCTACACCTTC. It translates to CASSYTVTGGGDGYTF.

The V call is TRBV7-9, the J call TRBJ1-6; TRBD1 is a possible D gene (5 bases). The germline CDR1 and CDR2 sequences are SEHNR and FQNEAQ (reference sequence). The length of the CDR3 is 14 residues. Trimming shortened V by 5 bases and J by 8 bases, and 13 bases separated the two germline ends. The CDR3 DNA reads TGTGCCAGCAGCGAAACCCCGGGGGATTCACCCCTCCACTTT. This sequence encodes CASSETPGDSPLHF.

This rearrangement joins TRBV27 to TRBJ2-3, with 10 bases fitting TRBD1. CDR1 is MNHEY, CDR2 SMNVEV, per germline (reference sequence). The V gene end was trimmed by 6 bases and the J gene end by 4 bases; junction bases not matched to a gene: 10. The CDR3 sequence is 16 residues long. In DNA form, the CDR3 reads TGTGCCAGCAGCCTACTCCAGGACAGGGGGTCAGATACGCAGTATTTT. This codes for CASSLLQDRGSDTQYF.

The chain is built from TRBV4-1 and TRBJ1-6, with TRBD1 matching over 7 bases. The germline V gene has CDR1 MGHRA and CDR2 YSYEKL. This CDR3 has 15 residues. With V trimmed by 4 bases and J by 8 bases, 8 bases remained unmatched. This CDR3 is CASSPNRGSDSPLHF. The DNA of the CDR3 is TGCGCCAGCAGCCCAAACAGGGGCTCGGATTCACCCCTCCACTTT.